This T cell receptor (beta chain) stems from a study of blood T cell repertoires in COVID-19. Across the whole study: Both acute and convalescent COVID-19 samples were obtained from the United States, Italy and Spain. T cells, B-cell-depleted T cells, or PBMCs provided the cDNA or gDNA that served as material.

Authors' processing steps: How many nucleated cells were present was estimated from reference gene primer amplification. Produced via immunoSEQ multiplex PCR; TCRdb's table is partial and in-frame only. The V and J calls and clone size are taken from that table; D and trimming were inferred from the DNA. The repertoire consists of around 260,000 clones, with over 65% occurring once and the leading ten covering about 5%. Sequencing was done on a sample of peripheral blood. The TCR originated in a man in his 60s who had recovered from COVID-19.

CDR3 amino acids: CASSVSGTYEQYF. The CDR3 nucleotides read TGTGCCAGCAGCGTAAGCGGAACCTACGAGCAGTACTTC. The chain employs TRBV9 and TRBJ2-7; D is perhaps TRBD2 (5 bases). Between the trimmed V and J ends, which lost 1 base and 2 bases, there was a span of 7 bases. Germline loops: CDR1 SGDLS, CDR2 YYNGEE. The CDR3 loop spans 13 amino acids.